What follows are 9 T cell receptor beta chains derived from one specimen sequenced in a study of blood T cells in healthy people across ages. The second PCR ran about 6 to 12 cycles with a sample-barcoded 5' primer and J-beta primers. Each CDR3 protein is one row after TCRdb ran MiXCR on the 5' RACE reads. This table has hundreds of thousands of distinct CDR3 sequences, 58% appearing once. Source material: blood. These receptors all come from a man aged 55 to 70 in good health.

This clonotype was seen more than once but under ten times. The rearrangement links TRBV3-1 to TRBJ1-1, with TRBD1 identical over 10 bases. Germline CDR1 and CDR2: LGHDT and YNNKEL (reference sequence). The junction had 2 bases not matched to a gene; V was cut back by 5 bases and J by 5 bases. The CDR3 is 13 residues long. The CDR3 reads CASSWTGGTEAFF. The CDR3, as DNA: TGTGCCAGCAGCTGGACAGGGGGTACTGAAGCTTTCTTT.

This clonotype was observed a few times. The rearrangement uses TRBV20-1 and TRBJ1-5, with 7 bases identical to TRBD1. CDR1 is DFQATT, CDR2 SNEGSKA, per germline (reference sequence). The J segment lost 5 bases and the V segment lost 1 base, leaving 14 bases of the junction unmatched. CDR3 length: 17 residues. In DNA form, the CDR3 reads TGCAGTGCTAGAGGAGTGACAGGGCCTATAGCGTATCAGCCCCAGCATTTT. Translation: CSARGVTGPIAYQPQHF.

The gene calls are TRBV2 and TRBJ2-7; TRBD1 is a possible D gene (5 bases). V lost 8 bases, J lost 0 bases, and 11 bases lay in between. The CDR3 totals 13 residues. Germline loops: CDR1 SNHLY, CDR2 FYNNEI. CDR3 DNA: TGTGCCAGCGGGTTGGACATCTCCTACGAGCAGTACTTC. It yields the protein CASGLDISYEQYF.

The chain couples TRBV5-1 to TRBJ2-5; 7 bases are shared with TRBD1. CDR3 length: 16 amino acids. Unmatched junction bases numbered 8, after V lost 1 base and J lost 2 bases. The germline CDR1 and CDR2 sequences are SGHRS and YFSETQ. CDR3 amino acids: CASSLRVDRAQETQYF. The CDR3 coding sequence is TGCGCCAGCAGCTTGCGGGTCGACAGGGCGCAAGAGACCCAGTACTTC.

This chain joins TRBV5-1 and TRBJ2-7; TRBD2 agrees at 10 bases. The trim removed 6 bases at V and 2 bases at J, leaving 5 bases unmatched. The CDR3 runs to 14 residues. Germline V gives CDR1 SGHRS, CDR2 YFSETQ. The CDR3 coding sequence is TGCGCCAGCACCTTAGCGGGGGGAGCCTACGAGCAGTACTTC. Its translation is CASTLAGGAYEQYF.

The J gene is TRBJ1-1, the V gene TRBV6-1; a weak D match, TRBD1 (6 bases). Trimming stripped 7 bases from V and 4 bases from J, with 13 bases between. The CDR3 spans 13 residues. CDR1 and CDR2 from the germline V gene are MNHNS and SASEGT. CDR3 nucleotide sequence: TGTGCCAGCACCGGTAACAGGGCCACTGAAGCTTTCTTT. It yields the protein CASTGNRATEAFF.

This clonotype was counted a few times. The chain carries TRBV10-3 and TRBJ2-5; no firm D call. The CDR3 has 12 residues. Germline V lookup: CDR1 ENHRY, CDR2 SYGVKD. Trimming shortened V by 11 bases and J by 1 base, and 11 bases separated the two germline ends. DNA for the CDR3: TGTGCCCCACCGAATCTCCAAGAGACCCAGTACTTC. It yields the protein CAPPNLQETQYF.

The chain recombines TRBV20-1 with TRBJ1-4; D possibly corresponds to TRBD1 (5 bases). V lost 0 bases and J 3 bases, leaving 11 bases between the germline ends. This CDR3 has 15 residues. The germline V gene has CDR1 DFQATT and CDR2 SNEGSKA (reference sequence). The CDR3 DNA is TGCAGTGCTAGAGATGTCAGGGTTTCTAATGAAAAACTGTTTTTT. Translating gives CSARDVRVSNEKLFF.

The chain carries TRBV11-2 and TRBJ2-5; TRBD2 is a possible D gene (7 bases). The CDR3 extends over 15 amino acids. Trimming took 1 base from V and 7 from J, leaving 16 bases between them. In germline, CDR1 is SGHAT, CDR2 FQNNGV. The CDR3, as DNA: TGTGCCAGCAGCTTAGCTGTCCGGAGGGGGGGGACCCAGTACTTC. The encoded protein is CASSLAVRRGGTQYF.